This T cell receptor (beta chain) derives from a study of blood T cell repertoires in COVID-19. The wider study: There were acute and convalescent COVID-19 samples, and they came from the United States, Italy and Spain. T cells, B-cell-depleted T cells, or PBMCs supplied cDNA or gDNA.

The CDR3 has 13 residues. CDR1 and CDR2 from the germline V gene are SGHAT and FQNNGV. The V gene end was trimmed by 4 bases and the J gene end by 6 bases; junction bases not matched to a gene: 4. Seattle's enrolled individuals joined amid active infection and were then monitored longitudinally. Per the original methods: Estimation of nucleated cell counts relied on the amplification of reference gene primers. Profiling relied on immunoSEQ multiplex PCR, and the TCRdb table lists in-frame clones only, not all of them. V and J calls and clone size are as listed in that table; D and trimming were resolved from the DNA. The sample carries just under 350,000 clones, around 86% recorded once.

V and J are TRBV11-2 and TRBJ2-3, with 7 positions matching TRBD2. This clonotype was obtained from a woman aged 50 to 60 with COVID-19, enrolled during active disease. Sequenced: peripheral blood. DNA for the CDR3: TGTGCCAGCAGCTCGAACGGGGGGGATACGCAGTATTTT. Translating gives CASSSNGGDTQYF.